The source of this T cell receptor (beta chain) is a study of shared clonotypes between healthy human individuals. Study results and caveats: Only blood underwent sampling, and tissue repertoires likely differ.

V was clipped by 5 bases and J by 0 bases, with 7 bases between them. CDR3 size: 14 residues. Germline-derived CDR1 and CDR2 are SGHAT and FQNNGV. Selected positively for CCR7 and CD45RO-negative, naive CD8 cells excluded terminally differentiated effector memory CD45RA+ cells. Only in-frame clones appear in the TCRdb table, and some are missing; sequencing was by immunoSEQ multiplex PCR. Among under 1 million clones listed, about 96% were seen once. To note about this clone: The target antigen is unknown.

Sequenced sample: naive CD8+ T cells sorted from blood. The chain recombines TRBV11-2 with TRBJ2-2; D is uncertain. This sequence originates from a man aged 25 to 45 in good health. The CDR3: CASSPTPNTGELFF. The DNA for the CDR3 is TGTGCCAGCAGCCCTACCCCGAACACCGGGGAGCTGTTTTTT.